This T cell receptor (beta chain) was sequenced for a study of blood T cell repertoires in COVID-19. At the level of the study: The origin of the acute and convalescent COVID-19 samples was the United States, Italy and Spain.

Data came from immunoSEQ multiplex PCR; TCRdb stores just in-frame clones and leaves some out. Of some 210,000 clones in the sample, 80% to 95% were seen once. V gave up 4 bases and J gave up 1 base, with 11 bases separating them. CDR1 is SNHLY and CDR2 is FYNNEI in the germline V gene. CDR3 length: 14 residues. The sample taken for sequencing was peripheral blood. The sequence was collected from a man aged 60 to 69 with COVID-19, enrolled during active disease. This chain joins TRBV2 and TRBJ2-7; a possible D gene is TRBD2 (5 bases). CDR3 in DNA: TGTGCCAGCAGTGTGTCTAGGAGGTCCTACGAGCAGTACTTC. Translated: CASSVSRRSYEQYF.